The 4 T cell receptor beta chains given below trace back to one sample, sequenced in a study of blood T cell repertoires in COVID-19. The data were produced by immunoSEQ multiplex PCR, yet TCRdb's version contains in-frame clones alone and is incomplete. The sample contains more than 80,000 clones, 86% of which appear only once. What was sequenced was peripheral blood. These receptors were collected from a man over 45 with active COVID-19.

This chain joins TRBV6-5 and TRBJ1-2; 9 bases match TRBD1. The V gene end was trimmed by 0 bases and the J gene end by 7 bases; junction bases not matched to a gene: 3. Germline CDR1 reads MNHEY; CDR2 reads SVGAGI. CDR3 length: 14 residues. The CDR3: CASSYSGQGTGYTF. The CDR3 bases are TGTGCCAGCAGTTACTCGGGACAGGGAACTGGCTACACCTTC.

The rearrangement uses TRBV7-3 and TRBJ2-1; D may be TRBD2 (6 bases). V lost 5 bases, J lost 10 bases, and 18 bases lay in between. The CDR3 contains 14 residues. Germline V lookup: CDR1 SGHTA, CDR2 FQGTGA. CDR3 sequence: CASSPSASPGEQFF. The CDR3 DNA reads TGTGCCAGCAGCCCTAGCGCCTCGCCGGGCGAGCAGTTCTTC. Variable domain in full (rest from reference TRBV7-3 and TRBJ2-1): GAGVSQTPSNKVTEKGKYVELRCDPISGHTALYWYRQSLGQGPEFLIYFQGTGAADDSGLPNDRFFAVRPEGSVSTLKIQRTERGDSAVYLCASSPSASPGEQFFGPGTRLTVL.

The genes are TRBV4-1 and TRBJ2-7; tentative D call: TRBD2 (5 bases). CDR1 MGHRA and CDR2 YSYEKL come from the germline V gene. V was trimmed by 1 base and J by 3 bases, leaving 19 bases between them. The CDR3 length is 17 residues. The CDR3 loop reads CASSQGQRGVVGYEQYF. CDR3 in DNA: TGCGCCAGCAGCCAAGGGCAACGGGGAGTAGTCGGCTACGAGCAGTACTTC.

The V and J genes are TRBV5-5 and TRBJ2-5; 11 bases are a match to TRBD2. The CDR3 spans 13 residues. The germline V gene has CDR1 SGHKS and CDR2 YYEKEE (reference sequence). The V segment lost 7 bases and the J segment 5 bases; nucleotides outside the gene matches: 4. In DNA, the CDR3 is TGTGCCAGCCATAGCGGGGGGGTTGAGACCCAGTACTTC. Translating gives CASHSGGVETQYF.